This T cell receptor beta chain originates from a study of beta chain features in type 1 diabetes. Reverse transcription of all isolated RNA meant that expressed TCRB transcripts were sequenced. Sequencing used immunoSEQ multiplex PCR; TCRdb keeps in-frame clones, though not all of them. The sample holds roughly 300,000 clones, roughly an eighth seen once. Study results and caveats: When Type 1 diabetes patients were examined, their TCRB CDR3s proved moderately but significantly shorter in all four CD4+ subsets.

The junction had 6 bases not matched to a gene; V was cut back by 4 bases and J by 1 base. The CDR3 contains 17 residues. CDR1 is SGHTA, CDR2 FQGNSA, per germline. On this clone: As yet, its antigen is unknown.

Isolation of CD4+ naive, central memory, regulatory and stem cell-like memory cells was achieved by sorting via CD45RO/CCR7/CD25/CD127/CD95/CD27. The chain employs TRBV7-2 and TRBJ2-7; 14 positions match TRBD2. The TCR comes from a young man with type 1 diabetes. The sample consisted of naive CD4+ T cells from blood. In nucleotides, the CDR3 is TGTGCCAGCAGCTCCGGACTAGCGGGAGGTCGGTCCTACGAGCAGTACTTC. This translates into CASSSGLAGGRSYEQYF. Using reference TRBV7-2 and TRBJ2-7 for the parts outside the CDR3, the full variable domain is GAGVSQSPSNKVTEKGKDVELRCDPISGHTALYWYRQSLGQGLEFLIYFQGNSAPDKSGLPSDRFSAERTGGSVSTLTIQRTQQEDSAVYLCASSSGLAGGRSYEQYFGPGTRLTVT.